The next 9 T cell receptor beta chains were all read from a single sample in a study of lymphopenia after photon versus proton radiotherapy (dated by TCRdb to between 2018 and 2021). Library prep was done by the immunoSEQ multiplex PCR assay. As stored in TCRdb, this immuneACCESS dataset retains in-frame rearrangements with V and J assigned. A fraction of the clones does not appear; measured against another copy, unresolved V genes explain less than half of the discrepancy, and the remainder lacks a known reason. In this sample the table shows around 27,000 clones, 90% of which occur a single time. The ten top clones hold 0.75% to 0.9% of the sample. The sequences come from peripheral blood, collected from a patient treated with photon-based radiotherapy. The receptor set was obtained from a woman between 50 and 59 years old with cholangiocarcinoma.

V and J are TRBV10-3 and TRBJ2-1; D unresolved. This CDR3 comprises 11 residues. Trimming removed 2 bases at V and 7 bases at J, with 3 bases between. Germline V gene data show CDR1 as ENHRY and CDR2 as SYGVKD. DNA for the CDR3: TGTGCCATCAGTGAGCTTAATGAGCAGTTCTTC. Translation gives CAISELNEQFF.

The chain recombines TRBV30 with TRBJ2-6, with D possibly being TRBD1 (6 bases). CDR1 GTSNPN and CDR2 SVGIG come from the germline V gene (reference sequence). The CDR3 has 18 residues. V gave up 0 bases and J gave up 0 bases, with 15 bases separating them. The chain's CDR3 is CAWSVDRGPLSGANVLTF. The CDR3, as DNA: TGTGCCTGGAGTGTGGACAGAGGCCCCCTCTCTGGGGCCAACGTCCTGACTTTC.

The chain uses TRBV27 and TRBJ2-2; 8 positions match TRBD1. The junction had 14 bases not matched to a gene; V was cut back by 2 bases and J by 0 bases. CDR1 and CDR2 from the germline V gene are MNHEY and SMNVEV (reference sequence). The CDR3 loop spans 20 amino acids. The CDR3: CASSLRVPTGVSTNTGELFF. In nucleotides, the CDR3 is TGTGCCAGCAGTTTACGAGTTCCGACAGGGGTATCGACGAACACCGGGGAGCTGTTTTTT.

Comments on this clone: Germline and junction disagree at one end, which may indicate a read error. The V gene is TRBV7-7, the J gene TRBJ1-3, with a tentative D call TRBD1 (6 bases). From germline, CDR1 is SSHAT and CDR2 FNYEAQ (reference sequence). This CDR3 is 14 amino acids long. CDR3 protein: CASSTGTPGNTIYF. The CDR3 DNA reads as TGTGCTAGCAGCACCGGGACACCAGGAAACACCATATATTTT.

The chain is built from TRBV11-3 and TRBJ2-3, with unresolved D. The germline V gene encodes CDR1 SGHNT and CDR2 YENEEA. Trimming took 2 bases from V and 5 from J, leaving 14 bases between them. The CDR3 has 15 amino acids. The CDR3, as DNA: TGTGCCAGCAGCTTAACCTACACAAAGGGAGATACGCAGTATTTT. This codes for CASSLTYTKGDTQYF.

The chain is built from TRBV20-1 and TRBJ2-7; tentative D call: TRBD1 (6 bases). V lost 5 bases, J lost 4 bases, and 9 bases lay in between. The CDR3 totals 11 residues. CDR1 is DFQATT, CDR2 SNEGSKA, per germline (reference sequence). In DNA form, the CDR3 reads TGCAGTGCTCACAGGGAATACGAGCAGTACTTC. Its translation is CSAHREYEQYF.

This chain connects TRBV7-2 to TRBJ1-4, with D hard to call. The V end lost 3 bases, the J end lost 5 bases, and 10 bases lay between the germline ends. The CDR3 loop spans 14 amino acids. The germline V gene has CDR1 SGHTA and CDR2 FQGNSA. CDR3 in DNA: TGTGCCAGCAGCTTTAACCCGGGGAATGAAAAACTGTTTTTT. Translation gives CASSFNPGNEKLFF.

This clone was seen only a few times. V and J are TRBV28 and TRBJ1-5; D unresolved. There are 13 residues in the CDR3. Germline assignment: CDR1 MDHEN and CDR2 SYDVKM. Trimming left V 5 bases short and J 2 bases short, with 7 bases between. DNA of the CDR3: TGTGCCAGCAGTCCCTCCGGCAATCAGCCCCAGCATTTT. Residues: CASSPSGNQPQHF.

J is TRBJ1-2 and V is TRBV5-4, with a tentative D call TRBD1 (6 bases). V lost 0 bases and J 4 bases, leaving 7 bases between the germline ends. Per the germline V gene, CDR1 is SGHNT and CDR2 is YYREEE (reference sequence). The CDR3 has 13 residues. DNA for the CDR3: TGTGCCAGCAGCTTGGTAGGGGGCTATGGCTACACCTTC. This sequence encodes CASSLVGGYGYTF.